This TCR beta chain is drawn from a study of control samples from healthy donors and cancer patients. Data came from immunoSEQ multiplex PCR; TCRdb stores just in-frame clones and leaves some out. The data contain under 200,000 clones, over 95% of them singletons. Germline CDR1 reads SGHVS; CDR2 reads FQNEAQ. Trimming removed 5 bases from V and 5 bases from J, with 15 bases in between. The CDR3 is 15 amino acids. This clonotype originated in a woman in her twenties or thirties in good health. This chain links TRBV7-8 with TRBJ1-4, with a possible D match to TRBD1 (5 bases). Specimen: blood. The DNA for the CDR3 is TGTGCCAGCAGCCCTCCCCCAGGGACGAATGAAAAACTGTTTTTT. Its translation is CASSPPPGTNEKLFF.